One and the same sample provided the 32 T cell receptor beta chains below, sequenced in a study of cytomegalovirus exposure and HLA in healthy donors. With 60 Vbeta and 13 Jbeta primers, the PCR was carried out. The table came from immunoSEQ multiplex PCR; TCRdb's copy has only in-frame clones and leaves some out. The sample table sets out some 120,000 clones. The sequenced sample was PBMCs. The receptors come from a young man in good health and CMV-seronegative.

This CDR3 reads CASSFGTLYGYTF. In DNA form, the CDR3 reads TGTGCCAGCAGCTTCGGGACACTCTATGGCTACACCTTC. This chain connects TRBV9 to TRBJ1-2, with a possible D match to TRBD1 (6 bases). The length of the CDR3 is 13 residues. V gave up 4 bases and J gave up 4 bases, with 11 bases separating them. Looked up from germline, CDR1 is SGDLS and CDR2 is YYNGEE. Together with reference TRBV9 and TRBJ1-2, the CDR3 gives the full variable domain: DSGVTQTPKHLITATGQRVTLRCSPRSGDLSVYWYQQSLDQGLQFLIQYYNGEERAKGNILERFSAQQFPDLHSELNLSSLELGDSALYFCASSFGTLYGYTFGSGTRLTVV.

This chain uses TRBV6-5 with TRBJ1-4; no clear D. CDR3 size: 14 residues. The V end was cut by 2 bases, the J end by 7 bases, with 11 bases between. Germline CDR1 reads MNHEY; CDR2 reads SVGAGI. The CDR3 coding sequence is TGTGCCAGCAGTTACGAGGGTATTAGTGAAAAACTGTTTTTT. Translating it yields CASSYEGISEKLFF.

V and J are TRBV6-5 and TRBJ2-7; TRBD1 agrees at 7 bases. V lost 5 bases, J lost 0 bases, and 7 bases stayed unmatched. Germline loops: CDR1 MNHEY, CDR2 SVGAGI. This CDR3 is 15 amino acids long. This chain's CDR3 is CASSRAGTDSYEQYF. As DNA, the CDR3 is TGTGCCAGCAGTCGAGCCGGGACAGACTCCTACGAGCAGTACTTC.

The V gene is TRBV18, the J gene TRBJ2-7, with 14 bases identical to TRBD2. The V gene's germline CDR1 is KGHSH and CDR2 LQKENI. The CDR3 is 18 amino acids. The trim removed 0 bases at V and 5 bases at J, leaving 9 bases unmatched. The DNA of the CDR3 is TGTGCCAGCTCACCACCGCGACTAGCGGGGGGGCGCCGCAACGAGCAGTACTTC. Protein: CASSPPRLAGGRRNEQYF.

This rearrangement joins TRBV2 to TRBJ2-3; 9 bases align to TRBD2. The CDR3 sequence is 16 residues long. Germline assignment: CDR1 SNHLY and CDR2 FYNNEI. The junction had 9 bases not matched to a gene; V was cut back by 2 bases and J by 6 bases. CDR3 DNA: TGTGCCAGCAGTGAAACGGTAGCGGGGGCAGGGGATACGCAGTATTTT. This translates into CASSETVAGAGDTQYF.

The gene calls are TRBV19 and TRBJ1-1, with a tentative D call TRBD1 (6 bases). V lost 5 bases, J lost 0 bases, and 19 bases lay in between. The CDR3 is 17 residues long. Germline V lookup: CDR1 LNHDA, CDR2 SQIVND (reference sequence). For the CDR3, the DNA is TGTGCCAGTAGTCCCTCGGGGGGGCGGACGGTGAACACTGAAGCTTTCTTT. This gives the protein CASSPSGGRTVNTEAFF. The whole variable domain, filled in from reference TRBV19 and TRBJ1-1, reads DGGITQSPKYLFRKEGQNVTLSCEQNLNHDAMYWYRQDPGQGLRLIYYSQIVNDFQKGDIAEGYSVSREKKESFPLTVTSAQKNPTAFYLCASSPSGGRTVNTEAFFGQGTRLTVV.

As regards this clone: Here the CDR3 omits its conserved ending phenylalanine or tryptophan, so a read error is the likely source. The rearrangement links TRBV7-2 to TRBJ2-7; D may be TRBD1 (6 bases). V lost 6 bases and J lost 4, with 10 bases in between. This CDR3 is built from 12 residues. Germline CDR1 and CDR2: SGHTA and FQGNSA. The CDR3 reads CASSQDRYEQYL. CDR3 DNA: TGTGCCAGCAGTCAAGACAGGTACGAGCAGTACCTC.

This chain connects TRBV28 to TRBJ2-7; TRBD1 is a possible D gene (7 bases). The CDR3 extends over 16 amino acids. V dropped 5 bases and J dropped 5 bases, with 22 bases sitting between them. Germline lookup yields CDR1 MDHEN and CDR2 SYDVKM. CDR3 in DNA: TGTGCCAGCAGTCGCGGAGGGGGCACCGGGCGTCACGAGCAGTACTTC. Translating it yields CASSRGGGTGRHEQYF.

This rearrangement joins TRBV25-1 to TRBJ1-5; D not certain. CDR1 is MGHDK, CDR2 SYGVNS, per germline. The CDR3 loop spans 17 amino acids. Between the trimmed V and J ends, which lost 2 bases and 0 bases, there was a span of 14 bases. The CDR3 sequence: CASSEETWAASNQPQHF. The CDR3 DNA is TGTGCCAGCAGTGAAGAAACCTGGGCAGCTAGCAATCAGCCCCAGCATTTT.

This chain uses TRBV12-5 with TRBJ1-5; no clear D gene. Germline CDR1 is LGHNT and CDR2 is FRNRAP. Trimming took off 2 bases at V and 0 bases at J, with 17 bases between the two ends. The CDR3 covers 18 residues. The CDR3 loop reads CASGLPCHGHNSNQPQHF. CDR3 coding DNA: TGTGCTAGTGGTTTGCCTTGCCATGGGCACAATAGCAATCAGCCCCAGCATTTT. The variable domain in full, with the rest retrieved from reference TRBV12-5 and TRBJ1-5, is DARVTQTPRHKVTEMGQEVTMRCQPILGHNTVFWYRQTMMQGLELLAYFRNRAPLDDSGMPKDRFSAEMPDATLATLKIQPSEPRDSAVYFCASGLPCHGHNSNQPQHFGDGTRLSIL.

CDR3 sequence: CASGSTETEAFF. CDR3 bases: TGTGCCAGTGGTAGTACGGAGACTGAAGCTTTCTTT. V and J are TRBV9 and TRBJ1-1; D remains unclear. Per germline, CDR1 SGDLS and CDR2 YYNGEE. The V gene lost 8 bases and the J gene lost 5 bases, with 13 bases spanning the gap. The CDR3 runs 12 residues.

The chain employs TRBV5-5 and TRBJ1-2, with 8 bases matching TRBD1. V dropped 4 bases and J dropped 8; count of bases not matched to a gene: 10. Germline loops: CDR1 SGHKS, CDR2 YYEKEE (reference sequence). The CDR3 is 14 residues long. The CDR3 here is CASSLTQGARGYTF. The CDR3 DNA follows: TGTGCCAGCAGCCTAACCCAGGGGGCGCGGGGCTACACCTTC.

The chain combines TRBV11-2 with TRBJ2-5; 9 positions agree with TRBD2. The DNA end is more similar to TRBJ2-7, so the J call may be wrong. CDR3 size: 15 residues. Germline CDR1 is SGHAT and CDR2 is FQNNGV. CDR3 protein: CASSLWRGGFYEQYF. The CDR3 nucleotides read TGTGCCAGCAGCTTATGGCGGGGGGGCTTTTACGAGCAGTACTTC.

This rearrangement joins TRBV5-1 to TRBJ1-1; D may be TRBD1 (5 bases). The CDR3 totals 14 residues. The V gene lost 0 bases and the J gene lost 0 bases, with 6 bases spanning the gap. Germline CDR1 is SGHRS and CDR2 is YFSETQ. In nucleotides, the CDR3 is TGCGCCAGCAGCTTGGACAGGATGAACACTGAAGCTTTCTTT. Encoded protein: CASSLDRMNTEAFF.

The chain combines TRBV18 with TRBJ2-5; possibly TRBD2 for D (6 bases). The CDR3 loop spans 15 amino acids. Germline CDR1 is KGHSH and CDR2 is LQKENI. With 4 bases removed from V and 0 bases from J, the gap between germline ends came to 12 bases. CDR3 protein: CASSLSRGYQETQYF. In nucleotides, the CDR3 is TGTGCCAGCTCACTCTCGCGGGGCTACCAAGAGACCCAGTACTTC. Drawing the rest from reference TRBV18 and TRBJ2-5, the complete variable domain is NAGVMQNPRHLVRRRGQEARLRCSPMKGHSHVYWYRQLPEEGLKFMVYLQKENIIDESGMPKERFSAEFPKEGPSILRIQQVVRGDSAAYFCASSLSRGYQETQYFGPGTRLLVL.

The chain combines TRBV15 with TRBJ1-4, with D tentatively TRBD1 (6 bases). Germline V gene data show CDR1 as LNHNV and CDR2 as YYDKDF (reference sequence). V was pared by 6 bases and J by 2 bases, with 13 bases between. The CDR3 loop spans 15 amino acids. The CDR3 DNA reads as TGTGCCACCAGAAGGGGGTGGGCCACTAATGAAAAACTGTTTTTT. Its translation: CATRRGWATNEKLFF.

The V gene is TRBV28, the J gene TRBJ2-2; 9 bases match TRBD1. J lost 5 bases, V lost 2 bases, and 6 bases had no gene match. The CDR3 is 16 residues long. Germline assignment: CDR1 MDHEN and CDR2 SYDVKM. The CDR3 is CASSLETGGGTGELFF. As DNA, the CDR3 is TGTGCCAGCAGTTTAGAGACAGGGGGTGGGACCGGGGAGCTGTTTTTT.

Regarding this clone: The junction does not match germline at one end; this may be a read error. The chain links TRBV7-2 to TRBJ1-5; 7 nucleotides line up with TRBD1. The length of the CDR3 is 15 residues. The germline CDR1 and CDR2 sequences are SGHTA and FQGNSA. The CDR3 here is CASSYRQGGKQPQHF. Here the CDR3 DNA reads TGTGCCAGCAGCTATAGACAGGGAGGCAAGCAGCCCCAGCATTTT.

The chain couples TRBV7-9 to TRBJ1-1; 9 positions agree with TRBD1. V dropped 11 bases and J dropped 4; count of bases not matched to a gene: 2. CDR1 is SEHNR and CDR2 is FQNEAQ in the germline V gene (reference sequence). This CDR3 is 11 amino acids long. The CDR3 spells CAGGQGTEAFF. CDR3 nucleotides: TGTGCCGGGGGACAGGGCACTGAAGCTTTCTTT.

V and J are TRBV5-1 and TRBJ1-1; D is ambiguous. Germline CDR1 reads SGHRS; CDR2 reads YFSETQ. The CDR3 runs to 16 residues. The germline V and J ends were trimmed by 0 bases and 1 base, with 13 bases remaining between them. The CDR3 region is CASSLGPAGPNTEAFF. CDR3 bases: TGCGCCAGCAGCTTGGGGCCCGCAGGCCCGAACACTGAAGCTTTCTTT.

V gene TRBV2 combines with J gene TRBJ1-6, with a tentative D call TRBD1 (5 bases). The CDR3 runs to 15 residues. V was clipped by 6 bases and J by 6 bases, with 15 bases between them. Per germline, CDR1 SNHLY and CDR2 FYNNEI. CDR3 DNA sequence: TGTGCCAGCAGGCAGGGCGGACCGATTAATTCACCCCTCCACTTT. Encoded protein: CASRQGGPINSPLHF.

The chain carries TRBV27 and TRBJ2-3; 9 bases align to TRBD2. The CDR3 has 17 amino acids. Trimming cost V 5 bases and J 13 bases; bases outside gene matches: 22. The germline V gene encodes CDR1 MNHEY and CDR2 SMNVEV (reference sequence). The CDR3 loop is CASSPQGSGTSRLSEYF. The CDR3 coding sequence is TGTGCCAGCAGTCCCCAAGGGTCCGGGACTAGCCGGCTGTCGGAGTATTTT.

The chain is built from TRBV10-2 and TRBJ1-1; 8 positions agree with TRBD1. The length of the CDR3 is 14 residues. With 7 bases clipped from V and 3 bases from J, the junction kept 7 bases outside the gene matches. The germline CDR1 and CDR2 sequences are WSHSY and SAAADI. CDR3 in DNA: TGCGCCAGCACCGAGACAGGGGTGGACACTGAAGCTTTCTTT. This encodes CASTETGVDTEAFF.

The CDR3 loop is CASSEVQGTYGYTF. CDR3 coding DNA: TGCGCCAGCAGCGAGGTACAGGGTACCTATGGCTACACCTTC. J is TRBJ1-2 and V is TRBV5-1, with D tentatively TRBD1 (6 bases). V lost 4 bases to trimming and J lost 4 bases, with 14 bases between them. The CDR3 covers 14 residues. Germline V gene data show CDR1 as SGHRS and CDR2 as YFSETQ.

This chain uses TRBV7-2 with TRBJ2-3; 10 bases map to TRBD2. CDR3 length: 18 residues. The J segment lost 4 bases and the V segment lost 1 base, leaving 11 bases of the junction unmatched. The germline V gene encodes CDR1 SGHTA and CDR2 FQGNSA. The CDR3 bases are TGTGCCAGCAGCTTAGGAGGGAGCGGGGGGGCCTTCGCAGATACGCAGTATTTT. This codes for CASSLGGSGGAFADTQYF.

This chain uses TRBV6-5 with TRBJ1-2; 9 bases line up with TRBD1. Germline V lookup: CDR1 MNHEY, CDR2 SVGAGI. Trimming cost V 0 bases and J 5 bases; bases outside gene matches: 7. The CDR3 is 16 amino acids. CDR3 DNA sequence: TGTGCCAGCAGTTACTCGGGGACAGGGCAAGGATATGGCTACACCTTC. Translation: CASSYSGTGQGYGYTF.

The chain uses TRBV2 and TRBJ1-3; 8 nucleotides align to TRBD1. Germline assignment: CDR1 SNHLY and CDR2 FYNNEI. The CDR3 runs 16 residues. V trimming: 3 bases; J trimming: 2 bases; junction bases outside the gene matches: 6. CDR3 loop: CASSENRQGTGNTIYF. As DNA, the CDR3 is TGTGCCAGCAGTGAGAATAGACAGGGGACTGGAAACACCATATATTTT.

The genes are TRBV28 and TRBJ1-4; D possibly corresponds to TRBD1 (5 bases). This CDR3 is 15 amino acids long. CDR1 and CDR2 (germline): MDHEN, SYDVKM. V gave up 2 bases and J gave up 8 bases, with 15 bases separating them. DNA for the CDR3: TGTGCCAGCAGTTTAGGTGGGGCAGCGGGGGAAAAACTGTTTTTT. Translation gives CASSLGGAAGEKLFF.

The chain's CDR3 is CASSPTSGGASNTGELFF. The CDR3 nucleotides are TGTGCCAGCAGCCCCACTAGCGGGGGGGCTTCGAACACCGGGGAGCTGTTTTTT. This chain connects TRBV5-4 to TRBJ2-2, with 13 bases that match TRBD2. CDR1 and CDR2 (germline): SGHNT, YYREEE (reference sequence). The CDR3 has 18 amino acids. V shed 4 bases and J 0 bases; nucleotides not matched to a gene: 6.

The chain recombines TRBV10-2 with TRBJ2-3; D might be TRBD2 (6 bases). V gave up 8 bases and J gave up 2 bases, with 14 bases separating them. CDR3 size: 14 residues. Per germline, CDR1 WSHSY and CDR2 SAAADI. In DNA, the CDR3 is TGCGCCAGCCATGGGGGGAGCCTCACAGATACGCAGTATTTT. Translation gives CASHGGSLTDTQYF.

As regards this clone: One end of the junction fails to match germline, which may point to a read error. The chain carries TRBV7-9 and TRBJ1-1; 8 nucleotides align to TRBD1. This CDR3 comprises 14 residues. CDR1 SEHNR and CDR2 FQNEAQ come from the germline V gene (reference sequence). CDR3 sequence reads: CASSWGQEGTEASF. In DNA form, the CDR3 reads TGTGCCAGCAGCTGGGGACAGGAGGGCACTGAAGCTTCCTTT. Combining the CDR3 with reference TRBV7-9 and TRBJ1-1 gives the whole variable domain DTGVSQNPRHKITKRGQNVTFRCDPISEHNRLYWYRQTLGQGPEFLTYFQNEAQLEKSRLLSDRFSAERPKGSFSTLEIQRTEQGDSAMYLCASSWGQEGTEASFGQGTRLTVV.

The rearrangement links TRBV5-8 to TRBJ1-5; no reliable D call. The length of the CDR3 is 17 residues. The V gene lost 3 bases and the J gene lost 0 bases, with 16 bases spanning the gap. Germline V gene sequence: CDR1 SGHTS, CDR2 YDEGEE. CDR3 residues: CASSSHFWAYSNQPQHF. CDR3 coding DNA: TGTGCCAGCAGCTCCCACTTTTGGGCTTATAGCAATCAGCCCCAGCATTTT.